This T cell receptor (beta chain) was observed in a study of blood T cell repertoires in COVID-19. Method: immunoSEQ multiplex PCR; TCRdb's copy keeps in-frame clones and lacks some. Here the sample spans under 350,000 clones, roughly 86% being singletons. This clone has a count of ten or more. Sequenced material: peripheral blood. The sequence came from a woman aged 25-40 years with COVID-19, enrolled during active disease.

CDR3 in DNA: TGTGCCAGCAGCTCGCCCGGACAGGGTAGTGAGCAGTTCTTC. Its translation is CASSSPGQGSEQFF. The chain couples TRBV7-3 to TRBJ2-1; 8 bases are a match to TRBD1. V lost 4 bases to trimming and J lost 9 bases; unmatched junction nucleotides: 8. This CDR3 has 14 amino acids. The V gene's germline CDR1 is SGHTA and CDR2 FQGTGA.